This entry lists 3 T cell receptor beta chains sequenced from one sample in a study of T cell changes during pregnancy in multiple sclerosis. Generated by immunoSEQ multiplex PCR, the TCRdb table keeps only in-frame clones and is missing some. The sample contains about 84,000 clones, around 93% of which appear only once. The sample was peripheral blood, taken in the third trimester of pregnancy. The receptors were sampled from a female donor with multiple sclerosis, enrolled in a pregnancy study.

The chain recombines TRBV7-2 with TRBJ2-1; 11 bases are shared with TRBD1. V gave up 2 bases and J gave up 0 bases; unmatched junction bases: 6. The CDR3 spans 18 residues. The germline V gene encodes CDR1 SGHTA and CDR2 FQGNSA. The DNA of the CDR3 is TGTGCCAGCAGCTTAAATCTTGGGACAGGGGGCTCCTACAATGAGCAGTTCTTC. Protein sequence: CASSLNLGTGGSYNEQFF. Looking up the rest from reference TRBV7-2 and TRBJ2-1 gives the full variable domain: GAGVSQSPSNKVTEKGKDVELRCDPISGHTALYWYRQSLGQGLEFLIYFQGNSAPDKSGLPSDRFSAERTGGSVSTLTIQRTQQEDSAVYLCASSLNLGTGGSYNEQFFGPGTRLTVL.

CDR3 in amino acids: CAGAGTDDYGYTF. CDR3 bases: TGTGCAGGGGCCGGGACAGATGATTATGGCTACACCTTC. V usage is TRBV19 and J usage is TRBJ1-2, with 7 bases fitting TRBD1. Germline CDR1 reads LNHDA; CDR2 reads SQIVND (reference sequence). CDR3 length equals 13 residues. Full variable domain (rest looked up from reference TRBV19 and TRBJ1-2): DGGITQSPKYLFRKEGQNVTLSCEQNLNHDAMYWYRQDPGQGLRLIYYSQIVNDFQKGDIAEGYSVSREKKESFPLTVTSAQKNPTAFYLCAGAGTDDYGYTFGSGTRLTVV.

The J gene is TRBJ2-5, the V gene TRBV2, with a weak D call TRBD2 (5 bases). CDR3 length: 12 residues. Germline assignment: CDR1 SNHLY and CDR2 FYNNEI. Deletions cut 6 bases from V and 5 bases from J, with 10 bases between. CDR3 bases: TGTGCCAGCAGCAGCGGTCGGGAGACCCAGTACTTC. Residues: CASSSGRETQYF.